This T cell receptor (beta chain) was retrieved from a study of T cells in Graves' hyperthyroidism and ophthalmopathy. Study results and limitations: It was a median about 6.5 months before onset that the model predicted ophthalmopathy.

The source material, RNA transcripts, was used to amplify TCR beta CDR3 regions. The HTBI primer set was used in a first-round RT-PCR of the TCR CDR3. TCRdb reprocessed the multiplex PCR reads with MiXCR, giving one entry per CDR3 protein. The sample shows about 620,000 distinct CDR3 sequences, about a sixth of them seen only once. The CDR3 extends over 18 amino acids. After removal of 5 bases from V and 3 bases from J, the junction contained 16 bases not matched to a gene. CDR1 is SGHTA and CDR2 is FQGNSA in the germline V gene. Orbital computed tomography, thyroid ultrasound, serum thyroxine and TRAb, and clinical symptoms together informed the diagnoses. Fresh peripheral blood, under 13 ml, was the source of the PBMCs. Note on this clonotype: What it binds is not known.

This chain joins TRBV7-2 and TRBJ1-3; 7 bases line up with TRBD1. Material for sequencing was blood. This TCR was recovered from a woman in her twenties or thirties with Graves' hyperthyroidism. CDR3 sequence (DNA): TGTGCCAGCAGCCAAGAGACTACAGGGGATGACGGTGGAAACACCATATATTTT. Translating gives CASSQETTGDDGGNTIYF.